This TCR beta chain was observed in a study of T cells in Graves' hyperthyroidism and ophthalmopathy. This clonotype was detected many times. The source material, RNA transcripts, was used to amplify TCR beta CDR3 regions. First-round RT-PCR targeting the TCR CDR3 was performed with the HTBI primer set. TCRdb re-analysed the multiplex PCR reads in MiXCR, keeping a single row per CDR3 protein. This sample has approximately 510,000 distinct CDR3 sequences, with 20% to 25% found just once. Trimming cost V 1 base and J 1 base, with 7 bases left between them. This CDR3 comprises 15 residues. Germline values: CDR1 MNHEY, CDR2 SVGAGI.

The clonotype was recovered from a man younger than 30 with Graves' hyperthyroidism. The V gene is TRBV6-5, the J gene TRBJ2-2; D remains ambiguous. Sequences were obtained from blood. CDR3 amino acids: CASSYWSVNTGELFF. CDR3 DNA: TGTGCCAGCAGTTACTGGTCGGTGAACACCGGGGAGCTGTTTTTT.